This TCR beta chain is drawn from a study of T cells in Graves' hyperthyroidism and ophthalmopathy. Background on the study: Peripheral blood was taken when the disease was first diagnosed, before any treatment began. Study-level points and caveats: Ophthalmopathy onset followed model prediction by a median about six months. The blood repertoire included most of the expanded thyroid clonotypes above 0.001.

From RNA transcripts, TCR beta CDR3 regions were amplified. HTBI primers were employed in a first-round RT-PCR of the TCR CDR3. TCRdb used MiXCR to reprocess the multiplex PCR reads, holding one entry per CDR3 protein. The top ten hold approximately 12% of the sample, which has roughly 260,000 distinct CDR3 sequences, 13% to 15% seen once. This clonotype has a count of ten or more. Its antigen is unknown. The ends were cut back, 3 bases at V and 6 bases at J, with 11 bases in the middle. Germline CDR1 reads KGHSH; CDR2 reads LQKENI. This CDR3 contains 13 residues. Thyroid ultrasound and orbital computed tomography, with clinical symptoms and serum thyroxine and TRAb, informed diagnoses.

The sequence came from a woman aged 40-49 years with Graves' hyperthyroidism that later progressed to Graves' ophthalmopathy. The V gene is TRBV18, the J gene TRBJ1-1, with D possibly matching TRBD1 (6 bases). What was sequenced was blood. The CDR3: CASSPDRSAEAFF. CDR3 sequence (DNA): TGTGCCAGCTCACCCGACAGGTCAGCTGAAGCTTTCTTT.